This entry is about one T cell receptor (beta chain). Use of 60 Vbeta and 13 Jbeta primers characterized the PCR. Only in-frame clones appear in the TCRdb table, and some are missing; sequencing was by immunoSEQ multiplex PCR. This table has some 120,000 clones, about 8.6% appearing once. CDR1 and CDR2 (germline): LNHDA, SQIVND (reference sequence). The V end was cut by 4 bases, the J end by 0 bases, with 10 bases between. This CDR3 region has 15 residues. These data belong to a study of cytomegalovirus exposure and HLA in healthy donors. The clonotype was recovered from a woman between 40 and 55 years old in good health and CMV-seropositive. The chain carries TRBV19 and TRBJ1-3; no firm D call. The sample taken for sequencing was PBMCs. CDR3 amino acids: CASSKQQISGNTIYF. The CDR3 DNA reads TGTGCCAGTAGTAAACAACAGATCTCTGGAAACACCATATATTTT.